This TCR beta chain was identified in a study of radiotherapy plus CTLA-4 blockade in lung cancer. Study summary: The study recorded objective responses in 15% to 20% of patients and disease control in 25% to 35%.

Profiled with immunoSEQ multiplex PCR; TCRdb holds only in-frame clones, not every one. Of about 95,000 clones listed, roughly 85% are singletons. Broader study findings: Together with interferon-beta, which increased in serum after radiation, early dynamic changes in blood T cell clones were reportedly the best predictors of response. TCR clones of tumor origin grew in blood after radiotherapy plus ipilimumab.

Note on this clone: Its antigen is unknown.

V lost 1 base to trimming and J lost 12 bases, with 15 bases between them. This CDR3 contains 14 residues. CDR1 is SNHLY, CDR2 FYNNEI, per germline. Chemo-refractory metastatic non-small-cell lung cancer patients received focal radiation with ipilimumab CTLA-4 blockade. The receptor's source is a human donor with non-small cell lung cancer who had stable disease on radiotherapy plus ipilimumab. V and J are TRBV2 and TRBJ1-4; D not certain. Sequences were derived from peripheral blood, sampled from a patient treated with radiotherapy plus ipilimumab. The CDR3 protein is CASSEGGISGELFF. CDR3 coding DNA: TGTGCCAGCAGTGAAGGAGGGATCTCTGGGGAACTGTTTTTT.